Listed below are T cell receptor beta chains from one sample, sequenced in a study of cytomegalovirus exposure and HLA in healthy donors. Produced via immunoSEQ multiplex PCR; TCRdb's table is partial and in-frame only. Of around 130,000 clones listed, 80% are singletons. The sample comprised PBMCs. The receptors shown here come from a middle-aged woman in good health and CMV-seronegative. Each CDR3 is given with its conserved first and last residue. D genes are given only for firm matches. Size values are once, few and many counts, or a class for expanded clones, and some rows have none.

>.|TRBV19|TRBJ2-7|.
CASSMGPRRAYEQYF
TGTGCCAGTAGTATGGGGCCGAGGAGGGCCTACGAGCAGTACTTC
>TRBD1|TRBV11-2|TRBJ1-4|few
CASSARTGQGKLFF
TGTGCCAGCAGCGCGAGGACAGGGCAGGGAAAACTGTTTTTT
>TRBD1|TRBV13|TRBJ2-7|.
CASSLADGQAGHEQYF
TGTGCCAGCAGCTTAGCGGATGGACAGGCGGGCCACGAGCAGTACTTC
>TRBD1|TRBV2|TRBJ1-5|.
CASRVGTGGNQPQHF
TGTGCCAGCAGAGTCGGGACAGGGGGCAATCAGCCCCAGCATTTT
>.|TRBV5-1|TRBJ2-1|.
CASSLGGRAEQFF
TGCGCCAGCAGCTTGGGGGGGCGGGCCGAGCAGTTCTTC
>.|TRBV11-2|TRBJ2-5|.
CASSYLETQYF
TGTGCCAGCAGCTACTTGGAGACCCAGTACTTC
>TRBD2|TRBV5-6|TRBJ2-5|.
CASSHNKTSGSGGQETQYF
TGTGCCAGCAGCCATAATAAAACTAGCGGGAGTGGTGGACAAGAGACCCAGTACTTC
>.|TRBV29-1|TRBJ1-2|.
CSAAADSSVYGYTF
TGCAGCGCCGCGGCAGACTCCTCAGTTTATGGCTACACCTTC
>.|TRBV6-5|TRBJ1-3|.
CASSYSGGGGNTIYF
TGTGCCAGCAGTTACTCTGGGGGGGGAGGAAACACCATATATTTT
>TRBD2|TRBV7-9|TRBJ2-7|.
CASSLAGAGGTYEQYF
TGTGCCAGCAGCTTAGCGGGAGCGGGAGGAACCTACGAGCAGTACTTC
>TRBD1|TRBV5-1|TRBJ2-6|few
CASSLAIQGALSGANVLTF
TGCGCCAGCAGCTTGGCCATACAGGGGGCCCTATCTGGGGCCAACGTCCTGACTTTC
>TRBD2|TRBV4-3|TRBJ2-7|once
CASSQDGRGEGSYEQYF
TGCGCCAGCAGCCAAGATGGCCGAGGGGAGGGCTCCTACGAGCAGTACTTC
>TRBD1|TRBV4-1|TRBJ2-7|.
CASSQAGQGKRPQYF
TGCGCCAGCAGCCAAGCGGGACAGGGTAAACGGCCGCAGTACTTC
>TRBD1|TRBV2|TRBJ2-1|.
CASSEPGQIYNEQFF
TGTGCCAGCAGTGAACCGGGACAGATATACAATGAGCAGTTCTTC
>.|TRBV13|TRBJ2-1|.
CASSLDGSGYNEQFF
TGTGCCAGCAGCTTAGATGGTAGCGGCTACAATGAGCAGTTCTTC
>.|TRBV19|TRBJ2-1|once
CASSRRGSSYNEQFF
TGTGCCAGTAGTAGGCGGGGCAGCTCCTACAATGAGCAGTTCTTC
>TRBD2|TRBV7-9|TRBJ2-7|.
CASSWYGTSRSEQYF
TGTGCCAGCAGCTGGTACGGGACTAGTAGGAGCGAGCAGTACTTC
>.|TRBV29-1|TRBJ2-3|.
CSAREGTDTQYF
TGCAGCGCCAGGGAAGGCACAGATACGCAGTATTTT
>.|TRBV14|TRBJ2-7|.
CASSEGQSYEQYF
TGTGCCAGCAGCGAAGGACAGTCCTACGAGCAGTACTTC
>.|TRBV4-2|TRBJ2-1|.
CASSPILASDYNEQFF
TGTGCCAGCAGCCCCATATTGGCTAGCGATTACAATGAGCAGTTCTTC
>.|TRBV2|TRBJ1-2|.
CASSPAPGGGYTF
TGTGCCAGCAGCCCGGCCCCGGGGGGAGGCTACACCTTC
>.|TRBV19|TRBJ1-2|.
CASSMWTANYGYTF
TGTGCCAGTAGTATGTGGACAGCTAACTATGGCTACACCTTC
>.|TRBV6-5|TRBJ1-1|.
CASSYPAGGGTEAFF
TGTGCCAGCAGTTACCCCGCGGGAGGGGGCACTGAAGCTTTCTTT
>TRBD2|TRBV7-9|TRBJ2-7|.
CASSLSGGEQYF
TGTGCCAGCAGCTTAAGCGGGGGCGAGCAGTACTTC
>TRBD2|TRBV28|TRBJ2-1|.
CASSLVFGTSGSNEQFF
TGTGCCAGCAGTTTAGTATTCGGAACTAGCGGGAGTAATGAGCAGTTCTTC
>.|TRBV27|TRBJ1-6|.
CASSQRQGLRNSPLHF
TGTGCCAGCAGTCAGCGCCAGGGACTCCGTAATTCACCCCTCCACTTT
>TRBD1|TRBV10-3|TRBJ1-2|.
CAIPRGPDGYTF
TGTGCCATTCCCAGGGGGCCCGATGGCTACACCTTC
>TRBD1|TRBV29-1|TRBJ1-1|.
CSVMTGGNTEAFF
TGCAGCGTGATGACAGGGGGGAACACTGAAGCTTTCTTT
>.|TRBV10-3|TRBJ1-2|.
CAISASGTNYGYTF
TGTGCCATCAGTGCTAGCGGCACTAACTATGGCTACACCTTC
>.|TRBV6-1|TRBJ1-5|.
CASSELLSLVQPQHF
TGTGCCAGCAGTGAATTACTAAGCTTGGTACAGCCCCAGCATTTT
>.|TRBV27|TRBJ1-2|.
CASSARRAGDYGYTF
TGTGCCAGCAGTGCTCGAAGGGCGGGTGATTACGGCTACACCTTC
>TRBD1|TRBV7-2|TRBJ1-1|.
CASSRDRRTGLNTEAFF
TGTGCCAGCAGCCGGGACCGTCGGACAGGCTTGAACACTGAAGCTTTCTTT
>TRBD2|TRBV9|TRBJ2-7|once
CASSPSGTYEQYF
TGTGCCAGCAGCCCTAGCGGTACCTACGAGCAGTACTTC
>TRBD1|TRBV7-7|TRBJ2-2|few
CASSSGQGDTGELFF
TGTGCTAGCAGCTCGGGACAGGGCGACACCGGGGAGCTGTTTTTT
>.|TRBV2|TRBJ1-2|.
CASSDRVGAHYGYTF
TGTGCCAGCAGCGATCGGGTGGGAGCCCACTATGGCTACACCTTC
>TRBD2|TRBV7-9|TRBJ2-1|.
CASSPGVAGDNEQFF
TGTGCCAGCAGCCCCGGGGTAGCGGGGGACAATGAGCAGTTCTTC
>.|TRBV7-9|TRBJ1-1|.
CASSLGAVMNTEAFF
TGTGCCAGCAGCTTAGGTGCAGTCATGAACACTGAAGCTTTCTTT
>.|TRBV11-1|TRBJ2-2|.
CASSFNRDIYTGELFF
TGTGCCAGCAGCTTTAATCGGGACATATACACCGGGGAGCTGTTTTTT
>.|TRBV5-1|TRBJ1-1|.
CASSFGRGGTEAFF
TGCGCCAGCAGCTTCGGCAGGGGAGGGACTGAAGCTTTCTTT